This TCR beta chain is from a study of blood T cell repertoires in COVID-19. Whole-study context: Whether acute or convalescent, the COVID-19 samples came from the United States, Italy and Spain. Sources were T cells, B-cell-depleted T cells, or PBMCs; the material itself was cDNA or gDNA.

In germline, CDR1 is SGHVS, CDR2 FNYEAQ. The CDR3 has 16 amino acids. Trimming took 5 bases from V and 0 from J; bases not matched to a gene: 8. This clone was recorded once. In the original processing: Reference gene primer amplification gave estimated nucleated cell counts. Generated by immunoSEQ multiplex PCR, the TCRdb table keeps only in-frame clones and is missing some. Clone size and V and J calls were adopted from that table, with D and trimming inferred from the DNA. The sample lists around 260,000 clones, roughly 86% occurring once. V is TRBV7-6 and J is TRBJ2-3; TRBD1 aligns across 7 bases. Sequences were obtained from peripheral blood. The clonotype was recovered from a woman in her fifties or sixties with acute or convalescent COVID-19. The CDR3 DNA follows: TGTGCCAGCAGCCCAGACACAGGGGCTAGCACAGATACGCAGTATTTT. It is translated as CASSPDTGASTDTQYF.